This T cell receptor (beta chain) was found in a study of T cell changes during pregnancy in multiple sclerosis. Some clones are missing from TCRdb's copy, which holds only in-frame ones; the method was immunoSEQ multiplex PCR. The sample records around 70,000 clones, 90% to 95% being singletons. Trimming removed 1 base from V and 6 bases from J, with 23 bases in between. This CDR3 has 18 residues. Germline V CDR1 and CDR2: MDHEN, SYDVKM. V is TRBV28 and J is TRBJ2-3, with D possibly being TRBD1 (7 bases). The sequencing used peripheral blood, collected in the first trimester of pregnancy. The source of this sequence is a female donor in good health, enrolled as a control in a pregnancy study. CDR3 DNA sequence: TGTGCCAGCAGTTTATCGTCTGGCGGGACAGTGGCTTTCGATACGCAGTATTTT. Its translation is CASSLSSGGTVAFDTQYF.